Following are 12 T cell receptor beta chains from one sample sequenced in a study of Ad26.COV2.S vaccination and SARS-CoV-2 variants. Described treatment: roughly 18 received Ad26.COV2.S at low or high dose, single or two shots; roughly five received placebo; per-sample allocation not given. The samples were gathered on day 63 after the first injection of vaccine or placebo. Sequenced by immunoSEQ multiplex PCR; TCRdb stores in-frame clones only, minus some. The sample has some 390,000 clones; 88% are singletons. The material was peripheral blood, obtained in a trial of Ad26.COV2.S vaccine versus placebo. Every receptor here comes from a person aged 18-60 years who received the Ad26.COV2.S COVID-19 vaccine or a placebo.

This chain links TRBV19 with TRBJ1-1; TRBD1 aligns across 7 bases. J was trimmed by 2 bases and V by 4 bases; bases with no gene match: 4. CDR1 is LNHDA and CDR2 is SQIVND in the germline V gene (reference sequence). The CDR3 runs 14 residues. DNA of the CDR3: TGTGCCAGTAGTACCTGGGACAGAAACACTGAAGCTTTCTTT. Translated, it gives CASSTWDRNTEAFF.

This clone was observed a handful of times. The chain's CDR3 is CASSQTPGQGASPLHF. The CDR3 DNA is TGCGCCAGCAGCCAAACCCCGGGACAGGGGGCTTCACCCCTCCACTTT. This chain connects TRBV4-3 to TRBJ1-6, with 12 bases that match TRBD1. J lost 9 bases, V lost 2 bases, and 5 bases had no gene match. Germline lookup yields CDR1 LGHNA and CDR2 YSLEER. This CDR3 has 16 residues.

This clone was observed a single time. The V gene is TRBV29-1, the J gene TRBJ2-7; D unclear. The V gene's germline CDR1 is SQVTM and CDR2 ANQGSEA. Between the trimmed V and J ends, which lost 6 bases and 2 bases, there was a span of 14 bases. This CDR3 has 13 amino acids. CDR3 region: CSVLRVGTYEQYF. CDR3 DNA sequence: TGCAGCGTCCTCCGGGTGGGAACCTACGAGCAGTACTTC.

The rearrangement joins TRBV5-6 to TRBJ2-2; 9 nucleotides line up with TRBD2. Per germline, CDR1 SGHDT and CDR2 YYEEEE. The J segment lost 5 bases and the V segment lost 4 bases, leaving 3 bases of the junction unmatched. The CDR3 contains 14 residues. The CDR3 nucleotides read TGTGCCAGCAGCGTAGCGGGGGAGACCGGGGAGCTGTTTTTT. Protein: CASSVAGETGELFF. The full variable domain, rest sourced from reference TRBV5-6 and TRBJ2-2, is DAGVTQSPTHLIKTRGQQVTLRCSPKSGHDTVSWYQQALGQGPQFIFQYYEEEERQRGNFPDRFSGHQFPNYSSELNVNALLLGDSALYLCASSVAGETGELFFGEGSRLTVL.

This clone has just one count. V usage is TRBV19 and J usage is TRBJ2-5, with TRBD1 as a possible D gene (6 bases). CDR1 LNHDA and CDR2 SQIVND come from the germline V gene (reference sequence). V dropped 1 base and J dropped 2 bases, with 14 bases sitting between them. The CDR3 loop spans 16 amino acids. This CDR3 reads CASSIAGGAFQETQYF. CDR3 DNA sequence: TGTGCCAGTAGTATAGCTGGGGGCGCGTTTCAAGAGACCCAGTACTTC.

The chain carries TRBV2 and TRBJ1-5; perhaps TRBD1 as D (6 bases). The germline V and J ends were trimmed by 5 bases and 4 bases, with 15 bases remaining between them. From germline, CDR1 is SNHLY and CDR2 FYNNEI. This CDR3 is 15 amino acids long. The CDR3 DNA reads as TGTGCCAGCAGTAGTAGGGGGGACCCAAATCAGCCCCAGCATTTT. Its protein product is CASSSRGDPNQPQHF.

This chain connects TRBV27 to TRBJ1-4; 8 bases map to TRBD1. The trim removed 5 bases at V and 7 bases at J, leaving 15 bases unmatched. Germline loops: CDR1 MNHEY, CDR2 SMNVEV (reference sequence). The CDR3 extends over 17 amino acids. The CDR3 region is CASSTSDQTGGFEKLFF. As DNA, the CDR3 is TGTGCCAGCAGTACATCCGACCAAACAGGGGGATTTGAAAAACTGTTTTTT.

Remarks on this clone: This specimen includes other DNA sequences encoding the same CDR3. This chain uses TRBV3-1 (or the pseudogene TRBV3-2) with TRBJ2-2; D uncertain. Trimming took off 4 bases at V and 3 bases at J, with 3 bases between the two ends. The CDR3 has 12 amino acids. Germline CDR1 reads LGHDT; CDR2 reads YNNKEL (reference sequence). The CDR3 loop reads CASSRDTGELFF. The CDR3 DNA follows: TGTGCCAGCAGCCGGGACACCGGGGAGCTGTTTTTT.

The gene calls are TRBV10-3 and TRBJ1-2; TRBD1 aligns across 12 bases. The CDR3 covers 15 residues. Per the germline V gene, CDR1 is ENHRY and CDR2 is SYGVKD. The trim removed 8 bases at V and 4 bases at J, leaving 8 bases unmatched. CDR3 residues: CAIGGTGGASYGYTF. The CDR3 DNA follows: TGTGCCATCGGCGGGACAGGGGGCGCATCCTATGGCTACACCTTC.

The chain is built from TRBV7-9 and TRBJ2-7; 8 nucleotides match TRBD1. CDR1 and CDR2 from the germline V gene are SEHNR and FQNEAQ (reference sequence). CDR3 length: 12 amino acids. Trimming cost V 6 bases and J 6 bases; bases outside gene matches: 4. For the CDR3, the DNA is TGTGCCAGCAGGGCGGGACAGGCCGAGCAGTACTTC. Translated, it gives CASRAGQAEQYF. Full variable domain (outside the CDR3, taken from reference TRBV7-9 and TRBJ2-7): DTGVSQNPRHKITKRGQNVTFRCDPISEHNRLYWYRQTLGQGPEFLTYFQNEAQLEKSRLLSDRFSAERPKGSFSTLEIQRTEQGDSAMYLCASRAGQAEQYFGPGTRLTVT.

In regard to this clone: Additional DNA sequences in this sample encode the identical CDR3. The genes are TRBV3-1 (or the pseudogene TRBV3-2) and TRBJ2-5, with TRBD2 matching over 11 bases. Germline trimming cut 1 base from V and 4 bases from J; bases unmatched to any gene: 5. The CDR3 extends over 16 amino acids. CDR1 and CDR2 (germline): LGHDT, YNNKEL (reference sequence). The CDR3 is CASSQGLAGGGETQYF. The CDR3 DNA reads as TGTGCCAGCAGCCAAGGCCTAGCGGGGGGCGGAGAGACCCAGTACTTC.

The chain is built from TRBV6-5 and TRBJ2-7, with TRBD1 identical over 9 bases. This CDR3 contains 15 residues. Germline V CDR1 and CDR2: MNHEY, SVGAGI. J gave up 2 bases and V 3 bases, and 5 bases lay outside the gene matches. The CDR3 sequence: CASSYMGQGPYEQYF. In DNA, the CDR3 is TGTGCCAGCAGTTATATGGGACAGGGCCCCTACGAGCAGTACTTC.